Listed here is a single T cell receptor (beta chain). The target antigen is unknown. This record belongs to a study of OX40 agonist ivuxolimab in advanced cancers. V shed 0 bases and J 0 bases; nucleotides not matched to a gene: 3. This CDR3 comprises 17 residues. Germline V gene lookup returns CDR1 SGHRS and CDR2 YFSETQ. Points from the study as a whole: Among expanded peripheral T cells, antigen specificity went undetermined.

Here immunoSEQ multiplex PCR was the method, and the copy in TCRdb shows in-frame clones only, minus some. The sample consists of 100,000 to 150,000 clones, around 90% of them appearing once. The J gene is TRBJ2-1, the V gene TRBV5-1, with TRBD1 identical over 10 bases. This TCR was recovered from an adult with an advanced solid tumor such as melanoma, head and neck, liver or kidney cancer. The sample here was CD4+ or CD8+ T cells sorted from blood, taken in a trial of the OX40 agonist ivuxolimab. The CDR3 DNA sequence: TGCGCCAGCAGCTTGGAGGGACAGGGGAGCTCCTACAATGAGCAGTTCTTC. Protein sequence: CASSLEGQGSSYNEQFF.